A single sample gave rise to the 28 T cell receptor beta chains below, sequenced in a study of identical twins. MiXCR was run by TCRdb on the 5' RACE reads, yielding one entry per CDR3 protein. Of approximately 670,000 distinct CDR3 sequences listed, 5.5% to 6.5% were seen once; the top ten hold approximately 1.6%. Sequences were obtained from naive T cells sorted from blood. The receptors derive from a man younger than 30 in good health.

This clonotype was counted ten times or more. The genes are TRBV5-1 and TRBJ2-6, with no clear D. Trimming took 5 bases from V and 0 from J, leaving 9 bases between them. This CDR3 region has 15 residues. The germline V gene encodes CDR1 SGHRS and CDR2 YFSETQ. The chain's CDR3 is CASRLTISGANVLTF. In DNA, the CDR3 is TGCGCCAGCAGACTCACTATCTCTGGGGCCAACGTCCTGACTTTC.

The chain combines TRBV11-2 with TRBJ2-7, with 10 bases lining up with TRBD1. Germline V gene lookup returns CDR1 SGHAT and CDR2 FQNNGV. Unmatched junction bases numbered 11, after V lost 3 bases and J lost 3 bases. CDR3 size: 17 residues. This CDR3 reads CASSFLIGTGESYEQYF. CDR3 nucleotide sequence: TGTGCCAGCAGCTTTCTTATAGGGACAGGGGAAAGCTACGAGCAGTACTTC. The complete variable domain, with remaining parts taken from reference TRBV11-2 and TRBJ2-7, reads EAGVAQSPRYKIIEKRQSVAFWCNPISGHATLYWYQQILGQGPKLLIQFQNNGVVDDSQLPKDRFSAERLKGVDSTLKIQPAKLEDSAVYLCASSFLIGTGESYEQYFGPGTRLTVT.

The chain carries TRBV5-1 and TRBJ2-3, with 9 bases fitting TRBD2. Germline V gene sequence: CDR1 SGHRS, CDR2 YFSETQ. V trimming: 4 bases; J trimming: 2 bases; junction bases outside the gene matches: 11. There are 17 residues in the CDR3. The CDR3 bases are TGCGCCAGCAGCCCGAGCGGGAGGCCCACCTCCACAGATACGCAGTATTTT. Protein product: CASSPSGRPTSTDTQYF.

This clonotype occurred many times. J is TRBJ2-3 and V is TRBV20-1, with D tentatively TRBD2 (6 bases). Germline V gene lookup returns CDR1 DFQATT and CDR2 SNEGSKA (reference sequence). The CDR3 is 15 residues long. Trimming shortened V by 6 bases and J by 1 base, and 17 bases separated the two germline ends. CDR3 bases: TGCAGTGCCCCTGGAGGGCCAAGTGGCACAGATACGCAGTATTTT. Protein: CSAPGGPSGTDTQYF.

This clonotype was found a few times. The chain is built from TRBV4-1 and TRBJ2-5; a weak D match, TRBD2 (6 bases). Looked up from germline, CDR1 is MGHRA and CDR2 is YSYEKL. This CDR3 spans 12 amino acids. Trimming cost V 3 bases and J 4 bases, with 6 bases left between them. As DNA, the CDR3 is TGCGCCAGCAGCCACGGGGGAGAGACCCAGTACTTC. The encoded protein is CASSHGGETQYF.

About this clonotype itself: A much larger clone differs by one base, so this may be a read error. This chain uses TRBV5-1 with TRBJ2-5, with TRBD2 matching over 9 bases. The CDR3 extends over 18 amino acids. CDR1 is SGHRS and CDR2 is YFSETQ in the germline V gene. CDR3 residues: CASGLHGSASGNQETQYF. The CDR3 bases are TGCGCCAGCGGCTTGCACGGTTCTGCTAGCGGGAACCAAGAGACCCAGTACTTC.

V usage is TRBV19 and J usage is TRBJ2-5; D might be TRBD1 (6 bases). The CDR3 totals 11 residues. The germline gives CDR1 LNHDA, CDR2 SQIVND (reference sequence). Trimming removed 4 bases from V and 7 bases from J, with 7 bases in between. CDR3 sequence: CASSTRGTQYF. The CDR3 DNA reads as TGTGCCAGTAGTACCAGGGGGACCCAGTACTTC. Based on the CDR3 plus reference TRBV19 and TRBJ2-5, the full variable domain is DGGITQSPKYLFRKEGQNVTLSCEQNLNHDAMYWYRQDPGQGLRLIYYSQIVNDFQKGDIAEGYSVSREKKESFPLTVTSAQKNPTAFYLCASSTRGTQYFGPGTRLLVL.

The table lists this clonotype with many counts. The chain uses TRBV28 and TRBJ2-1; 9 nucleotides align to TRBD2. The V gene end was trimmed by 6 bases and the J gene end by 9 bases; junction bases not matched to a gene: 12. The CDR3 runs to 15 residues. CDR1 and CDR2 from the germline V gene are MDHEN and SYDVKM. The CDR3 reads CASRAGTSLSSEQFF. Written as DNA, the CDR3 is TGTGCCAGCAGGGCCGGGACTAGCCTCAGCAGTGAGCAGTTCTTC.

Ten or more counts support this clonotype. The chain joins TRBV7-8 to TRBJ2-1; D gene uncertain. The germline gives CDR1 SGHVS, CDR2 FQNEAQ. CDR3 length: 17 amino acids. V lost 0 bases and J lost 1, with 13 bases in between. DNA of the CDR3: TGTGCCAGCAGCTTAGCGCGCTTAAAAGGGTCCTACAATGAGCAGTTCTTC. Its protein is CASSLARLKGSYNEQFF.

This clonotype was seen many times. This chain links TRBV12-3 or TRBV12-4 with TRBJ2-5, with D perhaps matching TRBD2 (6 bases). The CDR3 spans 14 residues. Trimming shortened V by 3 bases and J by 2 bases, and 10 bases separated the two germline ends. In nucleotides, the CDR3 is TGTGCCAGCAGTTTGCGGGGCCTTCAAGAGACCCAGTACTTC. It translates to CASSLRGLQETQYF.

This clonotype was detected only a few times. This rearrangement joins TRBV11-2 to TRBJ1-6, with D perhaps TRBD1 (6 bases). The CDR3 is 17 residues long. CDR1 SGHAT and CDR2 FQNNGV come from the germline V gene. Deletions cut 0 bases from V and 6 bases from J, with 15 bases between. CDR3 bases: TGTGCCAGCAGCTTAGATCGGGGGCCGGTATTTAATTCACCCCTCCACTTT. Encoded protein: CASSLDRGPVFNSPLHF.

The rearrangement joins TRBV7-2 to TRBJ2-1; possibly TRBD1 for D (6 bases). V gave up 1 base and J gave up 3 bases, with 13 bases separating them. The CDR3 sequence is 16 residues long. Germline V gene sequence: CDR1 SGHTA, CDR2 FQGNSA. The CDR3 bases are TGTGCCAGCAGCTTAGAGGGGGTCCCCGGCTACAATGAGCAGTTCTTC. Translating gives CASSLEGVPGYNEQFF. The whole variable domain, filled in from reference TRBV7-2 and TRBJ2-1, reads GAGVSQSPSNKVTEKGKDVELRCDPISGHTALYWYRQSLGQGLEFLIYFQGNSAPDKSGLPSDRFSAERTGGSVSTLTIQRTQQEDSAVYLCASSLEGVPGYNEQFFGPGTRLTVL.

There are a few counts of this clonotype. The chain uses TRBV6-1 and TRBJ2-1; TRBD1 is a possible D gene (6 bases). The germline V and J ends were trimmed by 7 bases and 8 bases, with 21 bases remaining between them. This CDR3 has 15 amino acids. CDR1 and CDR2 from the germline V gene are MNHNS and SASEGT. This CDR3 reads CASTKPGTRNHEQFF. The DNA for the CDR3 is TGTGCCAGCACCAAACCCGGGACACGGAATCATGAGCAGTTCTTC.

This clonotype was seen ten or more times. This chain connects TRBV6-1 to TRBJ2-3, with 14 bases lining up with TRBD2. Per germline, CDR1 MNHNS and CDR2 SASEGT. The V gene end was trimmed by 5 bases and the J gene end by 10 bases; junction bases not matched to a gene: 5. This CDR3 is 14 amino acids long. CDR3 residues: CASSKGLAGVAQYF. Written as DNA, the CDR3 is TGTGCCAGCAGTAAGGGACTAGCGGGAGTAGCGCAGTATTTT.

J is TRBJ2-5 and V is TRBV7-8, with TRBD2 identical over 13 bases. Germline V gene data show CDR1 as SGHVS and CDR2 as FQNEAQ. This CDR3 contains 19 residues. The V segment lost 5 bases and the J segment 2 bases; nucleotides outside the gene matches: 14. CDR3 nucleotides: TGTGCCAGCAGCCTTCCGACTAGCGGGAGGAGGCAGGAACAAGAGACCCAGTACTTC. Its translation is CASSLPTSGRRQEQETQYF. The variable domain in full, with the rest retrieved from reference TRBV7-8 and TRBJ2-5, is GAGVSQSPRYKVAKRGQDVALRCDPISGHVSLFWYQQALGQGPEFLTYFQNEAQLDKSGLPSDRFFAERPEGSVSTLKIQRTQQEDSAVYLCASSLPTSGRRQEQETQYFGPGTRLLVL.

Worth noting for this clonotype: This could be a read error, since a much larger clone is one nucleotide away. The CDR3 ends on some other residue instead of the conserved phenylalanine or tryptophan, so this is likely a read error. The V gene is TRBV6-5, the J gene TRBJ1-4; TRBD1 matches 10 bases. CDR3 length: 15 residues. Germline V gene lookup returns CDR1 MNHEY and CDR2 SVGAGI. V trimming: 0 bases; J trimming: 12 bases; junction bases outside the gene matches: 7. The CDR3 nucleotides are TGTGCCAGCAGTTACTCCGGGACAGGGGCCCGGGAACTGTTTTGT. Amino acid sequence: CASSYSGTGARELFC.

This clonotype was detected many times. The chain recombines TRBV29-1 with TRBJ2-6; the D is unclear. The germline gives CDR1 SQVTM, CDR2 ANQGSEA. With 3 bases removed from V and 4 bases from J, the gap between germline ends came to 4 bases. CDR3 length equals 12 residues. CDR3 DNA sequence: TGCAGCGTTGACGAAGGGGCCAACGTCCTGACTTTC. Its protein product is CSVDEGANVLTF.

This clonotype was seen a few times. J is TRBJ1-2 and V is TRBV4-1; D remains ambiguous. The CDR3 runs 16 residues. V lost 4 bases and J lost 2, with 17 bases in between. Germline CDR1 MGHRA, CDR2 YSYEKL. The CDR3 DNA is TGCGCCAGCAGCCGGGCTGAACGGATCGGCAACTATGGCTACACCTTC. Its translation is CASSRAERIGNYGYTF.

V is TRBV5-5 and J is TRBJ1-1, with 7 bases fitting TRBD1. V lost 6 bases, J lost 0 bases, and 8 bases stayed unmatched. This CDR3 comprises 15 residues. Germline loops: CDR1 SGHKS, CDR2 YYEKEE (reference sequence). The DNA for the CDR3 is TGTGCCAGCAACCGTGGGGACAGCATGAACACTGAAGCTTTCTTT. As protein: CASNRGDSMNTEAFF.

This clonotype showed up just a few times. The chain carries TRBV5-1 and TRBJ2-2; D remains unclear. Trimming shortened V by 7 bases and J by 5 bases, and 12 bases separated the two germline ends. Germline V gene data show CDR1 as SGHRS and CDR2 as YFSETQ. This CDR3 comprises 13 residues. CDR3 coding DNA: TGCGCCAGCTTCTCCCACTGGACCGGGGAGCTGTTTTTT. Translated: CASFSHWTGELFF.

This chain connects TRBV4-2 to TRBJ2-7, with 13 bases fitting TRBD2. V lost 4 bases and J lost 6; bases outside the gene matches: 6. The germline V gene has CDR1 LGHNA and CDR2 YNFKEQ. CDR3 length: 15 residues. The CDR3 DNA reads as TGTGCCAGCAGCCTCAGGACTAGCGGGAGCCCCGAGCAGTACTTC. Translating it yields CASSLRTSGSPEQYF.

This clonotype was detected many times. The chain joins TRBV10-3 to TRBJ2-1; 10 bases are shared with TRBD2. Germline lookup yields CDR1 ENHRY and CDR2 SYGVKD. Trimming removed 9 bases from V and 9 bases from J; junction bases left unmatched: 14. CDR3 length: 15 amino acids. The CDR3 spells CAITQGAGGPSEQFF. The DNA of the CDR3 is TGTGCCATTACCCAGGGAGCGGGAGGGCCGAGTGAGCAGTTCTTC.

The V and J genes are TRBV19 and TRBJ2-5; TRBD1 or TRBD2 may be the D gene (6 bases each). V dropped 4 bases and J dropped 4 bases, with 13 bases sitting between them. The length of the CDR3 is 14 residues. Per germline, CDR1 LNHDA and CDR2 SQIVND (reference sequence). CDR3 loop: CASSTKQGGETQYF. CDR3 coding DNA: TGTGCCAGTAGTACAAAACAGGGAGGAGAGACCCAGTACTTC. Full variable domain (remainder filled in from reference TRBV19 and TRBJ2-5): DGGITQSPKYLFRKEGQNVTLSCEQNLNHDAMYWYRQDPGQGLRLIYYSQIVNDFQKGDIAEGYSVSREKKESFPLTVTSAQKNPTAFYLCASSTKQGGETQYFGPGTRLLVL.

This clonotype was seen repeatedly, ten times or more. This rearrangement joins TRBV12-3 or TRBV12-4 to TRBJ1-5, with 12 bases aligning to TRBD1. CDR3 length: 18 amino acids. V lost 0 bases and J lost 4; bases outside the gene matches: 7. CDR3 sequence reads: CASSLAGTGGFDNQPQHF. The CDR3 nucleotides read TGTGCCAGCAGTTTAGCTGGGACAGGGGGCTTCGATAATCAGCCCCAGCATTTT.

There are many counts of this clonotype. The chain links TRBV29-1 to TRBJ2-2; D is possibly TRBD2 (5 bases). V lost 7 bases to trimming and J lost 0 bases, with 9 bases between them. CDR1 is SQVTM, CDR2 ANQGSEA, per germline. The CDR3 runs to 13 residues. CDR3 in DNA: TGCAGCGGCCGGACTCCGAACACCGGGGAGCTGTTTTTT. Residues: CSGRTPNTGELFF.

In this sample, this clonotype turned up many times. The V call is TRBV29-1, the J call TRBJ2-1; 12 bases map to TRBD2. Trimming removed 3 bases from V and 4 bases from J; junction bases left unmatched: 4. CDR1 and CDR2 (germline): SQVTM, ANQGSEA. The CDR3 is 15 residues long. The CDR3 DNA reads TGCAGCGTTGACGGACTAGCGGGAATATACAATGAGCAGTTCTTC. Encoded protein: CSVDGLAGIYNEQFF.

The gene calls are TRBV7-8 and TRBJ1-5, with TRBD1 identical over 11 bases. There are 16 residues in the CDR3. Per germline, CDR1 SGHVS and CDR2 FQNEAQ. V lost 1 base, J lost 3 bases, and 2 bases stayed unmatched. CDR3 DNA sequence: TGTGCCAGCAGCTTAGAGGGACAGGGGGTCAATCAGCCCCAGCATTTT. Translated: CASSLEGQGVNQPQHF.

This clonotype was counted a few times. The gene calls are TRBV10-3 and TRBJ2-5; TRBD2 agrees at 9 bases. This CDR3 contains 16 residues. CDR1 is ENHRY and CDR2 is SYGVKD in the germline V gene. The V and J ends lost 5 bases and 5 bases, in that order; junction bases with no gene match: 12. The CDR3 coding sequence is TGTGCCATCAGTACAGGAGCGGGAGGTCTTGGGGAGACCCAGTACTTC. Translating gives CAISTGAGGLGETQYF.